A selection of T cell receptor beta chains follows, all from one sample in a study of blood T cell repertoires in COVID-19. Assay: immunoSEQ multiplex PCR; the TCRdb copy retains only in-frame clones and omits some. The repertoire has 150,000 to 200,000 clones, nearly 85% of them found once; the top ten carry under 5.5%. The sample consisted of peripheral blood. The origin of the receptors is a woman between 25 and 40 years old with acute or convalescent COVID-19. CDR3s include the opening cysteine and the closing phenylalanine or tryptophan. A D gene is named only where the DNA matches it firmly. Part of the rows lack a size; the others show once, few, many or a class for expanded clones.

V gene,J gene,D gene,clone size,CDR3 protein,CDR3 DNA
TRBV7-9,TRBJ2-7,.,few,CASSLLVSFRGDEQYF,TGTGCCAGCAGCCTCTTAGTAAGTTTCAGGGGCGACGAGCAGTACTTC
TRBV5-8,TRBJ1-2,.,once,CASNPQSWYGYTF,TGTGCCAGCAACCCCCAGTCGTGGTATGGCTACACCTTC
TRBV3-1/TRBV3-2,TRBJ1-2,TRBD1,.,CASSLKTGSGYTF,TGTGCCAGCAGCCTCAAGACAGGGAGCGGCTACACCTTC
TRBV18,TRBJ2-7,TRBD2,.,CASSPTSGAQYF,TGTGCCAGCTCACCGACTAGCGGGGCCCAATACTTC
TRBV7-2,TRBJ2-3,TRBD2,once,CASSLGLAGDTQYF,TGTGCCAGCAGCCTAGGACTAGCGGGAGATACGCAGTATTTT
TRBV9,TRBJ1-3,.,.,CASSAIPGSLSGNTIYF,TGTGCCAGCAGCGCGATACCCGGGAGCCTCTCTGGAAACACCATATATTTT
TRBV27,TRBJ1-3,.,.,CASSRGSFSGNTIYF,TGTGCCAGCAGTCGAGGGAGTTTTTCTGGAAACACCATATATTTT
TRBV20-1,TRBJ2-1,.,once,CSASSNEQFF,TGCAGTGCTTCGAGCAATGAGCAGTTCTTC
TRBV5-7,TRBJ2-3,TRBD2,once,CASSLRLAGGTDTQYF,TGTGCCAGCAGCCTCCGACTAGCGGGGGGCACAGATACGCAGTATTTT
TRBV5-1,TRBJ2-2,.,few,CASAPAGTLATGELFF,TGCGCCAGCGCCCCGGCAGGGACGCTAGCGACCGGGGAGCTGTTTTTT
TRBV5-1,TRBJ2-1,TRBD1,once,CASSRGRTGGRDEQFF,TGCGCCAGCAGCCGGGGACGGACAGGGGGGAGGGATGAGCAGTTCTTC
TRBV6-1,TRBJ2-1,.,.,CASSELRTARGEQFF,TGTGCCAGCAGTGAACTACGGACAGCCCGAGGGGAGCAGTTCTTC
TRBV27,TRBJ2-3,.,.,CASSLNPGIDTQYF,TGTGCCAGCAGTTTAAACCCAGGGATAGATACGCAGTATTTT
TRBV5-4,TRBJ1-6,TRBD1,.,CASSLAGGNSPLHF,TGTGCCAGCAGCTTGGCAGGGGGTAATTCACCCCTCCACTTT
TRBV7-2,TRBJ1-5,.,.,CASSLFGEGGNQPQHF,TGTGCCAGCAGCTTATTCGGGGAAGGCGGCAATCAGCCCCAGCATTTT
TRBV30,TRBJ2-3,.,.,CAWSVSYTDTQYF,TGTGCCTGGAGTGTGTCGTACACAGATACGCAGTATTTT
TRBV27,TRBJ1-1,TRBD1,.,CASSLSRTGPMNTEAFF,TGTGCCAGCAGTTTATCGAGGACAGGGCCTATGAACACTGAAGCTTTCTTT
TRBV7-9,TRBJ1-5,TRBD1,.,CASSLDRGLSNQPQHF,TGTGCCAGCAGCCTGGACAGGGGCCTAAGCAATCAGCCCCAGCATTTT
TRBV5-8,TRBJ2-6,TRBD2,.,CASSPPRGSGANVLTF,TGTGCCAGCAGCCCCCCGCGGGGGTCTGGGGCCAACGTCCTGACTTTC
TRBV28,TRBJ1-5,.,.,CATESGNQPQHF,TGTGCCACCGAGTCCGGCAATCAGCCCCAGCATTTT
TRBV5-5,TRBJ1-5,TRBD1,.,CASSLTGVGNQPQHF,TGTGCCAGCAGCTTGACAGGGGTGGGGAATCAGCCCCAGCATTTT
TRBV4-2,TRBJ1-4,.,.,CASSQGGQIATNEKLFF,TGTGCCAGCAGCCAAGGAGGCCAGATTGCAACTAATGAAAAACTGTTTTTT
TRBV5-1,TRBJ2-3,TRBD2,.,CASSVGLAGGTARTDTQYF,TGCGCCAGCAGCGTGGGACTAGCGGGGGGAACCGCTCGCACAGATACGCAGTATTTT
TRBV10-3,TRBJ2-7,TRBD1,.,CAISGRDRGVDEQYF,TGTGCCATCAGTGGCCGGGACAGGGGTGTGGACGAGCAGTACTTC
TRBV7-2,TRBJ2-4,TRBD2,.,CASSLARGGRDIQYF,TGTGCCAGCAGCTTAGCGCGGGGGGGCCGGGACATTCAGTACTTC
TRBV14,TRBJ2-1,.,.,CASSQEYGYNEQFF,TGTGCCAGCAGCCAAGAATACGGTTACAATGAGCAGTTCTTC
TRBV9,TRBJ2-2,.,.,CASSPHLGAGRTGELFF,TGTGCCAGCAGCCCCCACCTAGGGGCGGGGCGCACCGGGGAGCTGTTTTTT
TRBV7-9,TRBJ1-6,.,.,CASSLIASVSYNSPLHF,TGTGCCAGCAGCTTAATTGCGAGTGTCTCCTATAATTCACCCCTCCACTTT
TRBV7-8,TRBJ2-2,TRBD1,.,CASSLGAGQGGTGELFF,TGTGCCAGCAGCTTAGGGGCGGGACAGGGAGGCACCGGGGAGCTGTTTTTT
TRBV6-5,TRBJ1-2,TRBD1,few,CASSYGGQGANYGYTF,TGTGCCAGCAGTTACGGGGGGCAGGGGGCTAACTATGGCTACACCTTC
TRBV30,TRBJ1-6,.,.,CAWKGSGNNSPLHF,TGTGCCTGGAAGGGCTCGGGGAATAATTCACCCCTCCACTTT
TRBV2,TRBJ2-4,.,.,CASLGREGAKNIQYF,TGTGCCAGCCTCGGACGGGAAGGGGCCAAAAACATTCAGTACTTC
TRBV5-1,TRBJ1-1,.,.,CASSGATEAFF,TGCGCCAGCAGTGGGGCCACTGAAGCTTTCTTT
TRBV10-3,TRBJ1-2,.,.,CAISGQANYGYTF,TGTGCCATCAGTGGACAGGCTAACTATGGCTACACCTTC
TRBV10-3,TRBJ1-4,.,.,CAISANEKLFF,TGTGCCATCAGCGCGAATGAAAAACTGTTTTTT
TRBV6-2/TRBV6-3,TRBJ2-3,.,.,CASSYTGPPTDTQYF,TGTGCCAGCAGTTACACAGGGCCACCCACAGATACGCAGTATTTT
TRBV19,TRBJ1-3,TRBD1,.,CASTLGTASSGNTIYF,TGTGCCAGTACGCTGGGGACAGCCTCCTCTGGAAACACCATATATTTT
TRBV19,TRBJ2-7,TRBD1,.,CASSIGRGSYEQYF,TGTGCCAGTAGTATCGGCAGGGGGTCCTACGAGCAGTACTTC
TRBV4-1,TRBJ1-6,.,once,CASSQDLDSPLHF,TGCGCCAGCAGCCAAGACTTAGATTCACCCCTCCACTTT
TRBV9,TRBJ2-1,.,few,CASSVGIEDFVWNEQFF,TGTGCCAGCAGCGTAGGGATTGAGGACTTTGTATGGAATGAGCAGTTCTTC
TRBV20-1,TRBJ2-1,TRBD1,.,CSASGRGLSNEQFF,TGCAGTGCTAGTGGTAGGGGGCTGTCCAATGAGCAGTTCTTC